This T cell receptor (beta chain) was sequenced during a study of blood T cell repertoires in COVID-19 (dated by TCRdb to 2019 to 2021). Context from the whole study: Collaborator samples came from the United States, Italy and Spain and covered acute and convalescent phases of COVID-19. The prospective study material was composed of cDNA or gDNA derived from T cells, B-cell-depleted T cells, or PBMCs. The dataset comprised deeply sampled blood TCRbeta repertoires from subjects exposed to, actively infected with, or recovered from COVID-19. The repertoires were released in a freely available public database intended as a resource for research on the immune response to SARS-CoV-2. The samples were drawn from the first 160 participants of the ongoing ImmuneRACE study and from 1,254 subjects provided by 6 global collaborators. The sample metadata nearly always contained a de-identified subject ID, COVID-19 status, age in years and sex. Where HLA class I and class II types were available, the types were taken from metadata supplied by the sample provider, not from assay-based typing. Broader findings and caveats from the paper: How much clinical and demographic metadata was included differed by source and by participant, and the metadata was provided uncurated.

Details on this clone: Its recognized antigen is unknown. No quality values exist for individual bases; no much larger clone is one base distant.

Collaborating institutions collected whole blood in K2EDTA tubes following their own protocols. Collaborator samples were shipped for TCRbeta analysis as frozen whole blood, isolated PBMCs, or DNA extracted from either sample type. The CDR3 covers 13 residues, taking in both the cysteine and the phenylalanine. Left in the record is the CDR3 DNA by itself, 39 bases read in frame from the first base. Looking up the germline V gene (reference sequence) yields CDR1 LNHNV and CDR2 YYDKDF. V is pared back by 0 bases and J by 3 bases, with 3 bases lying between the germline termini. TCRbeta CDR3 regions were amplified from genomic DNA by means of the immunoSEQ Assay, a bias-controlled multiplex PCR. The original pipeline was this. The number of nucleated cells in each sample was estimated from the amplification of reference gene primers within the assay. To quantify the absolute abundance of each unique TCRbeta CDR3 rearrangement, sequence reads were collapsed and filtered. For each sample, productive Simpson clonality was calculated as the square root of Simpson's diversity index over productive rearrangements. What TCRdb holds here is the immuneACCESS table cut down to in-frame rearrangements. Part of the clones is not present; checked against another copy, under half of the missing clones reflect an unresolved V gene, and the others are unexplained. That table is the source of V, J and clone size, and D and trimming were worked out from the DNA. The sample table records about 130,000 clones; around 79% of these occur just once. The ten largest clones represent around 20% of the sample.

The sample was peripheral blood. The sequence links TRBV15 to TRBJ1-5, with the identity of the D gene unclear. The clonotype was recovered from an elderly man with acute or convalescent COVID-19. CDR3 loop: CATSRDFNQPQHF. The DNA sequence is TGTGCCACCAGCAGAGACTTCAATCAGCCCCAGCATTTT.